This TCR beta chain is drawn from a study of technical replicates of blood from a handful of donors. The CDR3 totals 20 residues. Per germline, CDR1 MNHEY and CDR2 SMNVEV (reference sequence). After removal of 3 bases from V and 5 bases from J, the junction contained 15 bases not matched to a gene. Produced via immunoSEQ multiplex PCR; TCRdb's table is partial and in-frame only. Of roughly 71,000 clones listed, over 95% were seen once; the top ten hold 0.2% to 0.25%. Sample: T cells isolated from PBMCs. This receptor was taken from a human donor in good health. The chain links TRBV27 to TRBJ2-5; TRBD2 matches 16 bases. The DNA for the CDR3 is TGTGCCAGCAGTTTCAAAGGACCGGGACTAGCGGGAGGGCCGAGGGAGACCCAGTACTTC. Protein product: CASSFKGPGLAGGPRETQYF.